This TCR beta chain was profiled in a study of OX40 agonist ivuxolimab in advanced cancers. Study-level background: Six ivuxolimab dose levels, 0.01 to 10 mg/kg, were given intravenously every 2 weeks.

Data came from immunoSEQ multiplex PCR; TCRdb stores just in-frame clones and leaves some out. The top ten hold 3.5% to 4% of the sample, which has about 41,000 clones, around 87% seen once. A remark on this clone: The antigen remains unidentified.

Overall study findings and caveats: A proportion of nonresponders additionally exhibited low normalized T-cell clonal expansion.

From germline, CDR1 is ENHRY and CDR2 SYGVKD. Germline trimming cut 8 bases from V and 7 bases from J; bases unmatched to any gene: 13. The CDR3 length is 15 residues. Material: CD4+ or CD8+ T cells sorted from blood, obtained in a trial of the OX40 agonist ivuxolimab. The clonotype originates from an adult with an advanced solid tumor such as melanoma, head and neck, liver or kidney cancer. The chain recombines TRBV10-3 with TRBJ2-1, with 8 bases matching TRBD2. Here the CDR3 reads CAISIDRRLANEQFF. In nucleotides, the CDR3 is TGTGCCATCTCTATAGACCGGCGACTAGCGAATGAGCAGTTCTTC.